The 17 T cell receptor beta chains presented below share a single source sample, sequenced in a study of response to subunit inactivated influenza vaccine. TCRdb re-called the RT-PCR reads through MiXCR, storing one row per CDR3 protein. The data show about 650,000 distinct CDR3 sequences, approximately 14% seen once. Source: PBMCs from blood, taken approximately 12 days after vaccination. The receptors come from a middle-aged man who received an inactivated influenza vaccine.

CDR3: CASSFEHTEAFF. As DNA, the CDR3 is TGTGCCAGCAGCTTCGAACACACTGAAGCTTTCTTT. V usage is TRBV7-2 and J usage is TRBJ1-1; D ambiguous. V was trimmed by 3 bases and J by 3 bases, leaving 5 bases between them. From germline, CDR1 is SGHTA and CDR2 FQGNSA. CDR3 length equals 12 residues.

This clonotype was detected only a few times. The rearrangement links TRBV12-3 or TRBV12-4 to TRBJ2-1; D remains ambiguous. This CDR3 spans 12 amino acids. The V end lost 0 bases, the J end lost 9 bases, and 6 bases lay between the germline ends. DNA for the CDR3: TGTGCCAGCAGTTTAGCGGGGATTGAGCAGTTCTTC. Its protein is CASSLAGIEQFF.

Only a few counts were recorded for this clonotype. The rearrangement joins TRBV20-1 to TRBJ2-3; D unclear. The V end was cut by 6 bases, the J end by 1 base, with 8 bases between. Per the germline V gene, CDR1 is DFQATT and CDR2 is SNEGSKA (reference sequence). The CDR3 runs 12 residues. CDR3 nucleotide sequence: TGCAGTGCCGGTGGTCGCACAGATACGCAGTATTTT. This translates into CSAGGRTDTQYF.

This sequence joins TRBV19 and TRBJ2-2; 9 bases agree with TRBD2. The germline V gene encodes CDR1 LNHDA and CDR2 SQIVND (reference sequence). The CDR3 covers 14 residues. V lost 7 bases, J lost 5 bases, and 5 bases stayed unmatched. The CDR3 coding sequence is TGTGCCAGTAAGGGACTAGCTCAAACCGGGGAGCTGTTTTTT. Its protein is CASKGLAQTGELFF.

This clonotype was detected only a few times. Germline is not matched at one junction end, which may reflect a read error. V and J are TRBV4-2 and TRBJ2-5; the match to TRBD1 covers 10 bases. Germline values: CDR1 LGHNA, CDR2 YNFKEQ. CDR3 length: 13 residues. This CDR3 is CASSQDKSGQGVF. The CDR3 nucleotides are TGTGCCAGCAGCCAAGATAAATCAGGACAGGGGGTCTTC.

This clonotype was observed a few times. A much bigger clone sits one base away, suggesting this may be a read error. The CDR3 spells CATSRFSNQPQHF. CDR3 DNA: TGTGCCACCAGCAGGTTTAGCAATCAGCCCCAGCATTTT. V gene TRBV15 combines with J gene TRBJ1-5, with D hard to call. There are 13 residues in the CDR3. Germline V gene lookup returns CDR1 LNHNV and CDR2 YYDKDF (reference sequence). The ends were cut back, 3 bases at V and 0 bases at J, with 3 bases in the middle. Using reference TRBV15 and TRBJ1-5 for the parts outside the CDR3, the full variable domain is DAMVIQNPRYQVTQFGKPVTLSCSQTLNHNVMYWYQQKSSQAPKLLFHYYDKDFNNEADTPDNFQSRRPNTSFCFLDIRSPGLGDTAMYLCATSRFSNQPQHFGDGTRLSIL.

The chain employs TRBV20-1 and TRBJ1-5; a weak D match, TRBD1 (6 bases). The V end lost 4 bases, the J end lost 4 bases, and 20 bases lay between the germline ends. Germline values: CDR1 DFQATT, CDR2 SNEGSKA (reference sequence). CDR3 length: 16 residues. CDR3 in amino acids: CSAKGPRTVRNQPQHF. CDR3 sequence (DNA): TGCAGTGCTAAAGGACCTAGGACAGTACGGAATCAGCCCCAGCATTTT.

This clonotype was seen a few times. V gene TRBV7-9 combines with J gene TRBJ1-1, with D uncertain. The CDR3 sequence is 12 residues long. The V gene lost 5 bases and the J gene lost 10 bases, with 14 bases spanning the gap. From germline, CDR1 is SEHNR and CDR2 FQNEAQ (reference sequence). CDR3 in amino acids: CASSEQSRAAFF. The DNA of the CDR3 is TGTGCCAGCAGCGAACAGTCTCGTGCAGCTTTCTTT.

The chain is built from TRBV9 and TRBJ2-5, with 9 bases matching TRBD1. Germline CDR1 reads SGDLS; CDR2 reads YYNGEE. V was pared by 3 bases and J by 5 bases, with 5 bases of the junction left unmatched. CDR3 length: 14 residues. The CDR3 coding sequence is TGTGCCAGCAGCGCGGACAGGGGAGGCGAGACCCAGTACTTC. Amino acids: CASSADRGGETQYF. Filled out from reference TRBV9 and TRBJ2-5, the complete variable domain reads DSGVTQTPKHLITATGQRVTLRCSPRSGDLSVYWYQQSLDQGLQFLIQYYNGEERAKGNILERFSAQQFPDLHSELNLSSLELGDSALYFCASSADRGGETQYFGPGTRLLVL.

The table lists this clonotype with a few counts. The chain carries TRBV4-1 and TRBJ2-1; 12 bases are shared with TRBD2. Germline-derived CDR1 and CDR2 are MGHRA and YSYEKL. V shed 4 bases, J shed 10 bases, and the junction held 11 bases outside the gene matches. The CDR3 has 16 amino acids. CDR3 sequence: CASSRGTSGSLQEQFF. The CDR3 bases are TGCGCCAGCAGCCGGGGGACTAGCGGGTCCCTCCAGGAGCAGTTCTTC.

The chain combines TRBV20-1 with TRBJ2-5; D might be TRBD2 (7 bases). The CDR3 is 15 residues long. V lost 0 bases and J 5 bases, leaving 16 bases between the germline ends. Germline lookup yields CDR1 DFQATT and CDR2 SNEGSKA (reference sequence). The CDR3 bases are TGCAGTGCTAGAGACGCCCGGGGGGCCGGGGAGACCCAGTACTTC. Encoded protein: CSARDARGAGETQYF.

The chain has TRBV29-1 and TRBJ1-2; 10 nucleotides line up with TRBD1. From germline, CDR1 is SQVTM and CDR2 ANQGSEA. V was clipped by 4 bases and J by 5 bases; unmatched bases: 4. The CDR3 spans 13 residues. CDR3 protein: CSVATGGGYGYTF. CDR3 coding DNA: TGCAGCGTTGCGACAGGGGGCGGGTATGGCTACACCTTC.

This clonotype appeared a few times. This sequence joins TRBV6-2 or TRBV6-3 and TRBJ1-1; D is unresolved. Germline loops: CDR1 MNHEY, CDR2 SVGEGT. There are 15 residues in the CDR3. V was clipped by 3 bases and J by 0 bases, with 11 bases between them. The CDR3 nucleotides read TGTGCCAGCAGTTATGGACTCAACATGAACACTGAAGCTTTCTTT. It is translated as CASSYGLNMNTEAFF.

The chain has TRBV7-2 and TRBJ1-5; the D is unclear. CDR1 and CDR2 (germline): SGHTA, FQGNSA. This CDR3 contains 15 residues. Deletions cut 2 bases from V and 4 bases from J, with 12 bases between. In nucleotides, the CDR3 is TGTGCCAGCAGCTTATCCGGTCAGAAAAATCAGCCCCAGCATTTT. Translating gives CASSLSGQKNQPQHF. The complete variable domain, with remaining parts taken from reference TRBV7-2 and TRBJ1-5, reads GAGVSQSPSNKVTEKGKDVELRCDPISGHTALYWYRQSLGQGLEFLIYFQGNSAPDKSGLPSDRFSAERTGGSVSTLTIQRTQQEDSAVYLCASSLSGQKNQPQHFGDGTRLSIL.

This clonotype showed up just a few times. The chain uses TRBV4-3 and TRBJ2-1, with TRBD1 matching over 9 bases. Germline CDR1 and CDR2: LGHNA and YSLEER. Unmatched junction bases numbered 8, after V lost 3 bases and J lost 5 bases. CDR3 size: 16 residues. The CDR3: CASSQVTGQGNNEQFF. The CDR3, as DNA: TGCGCCAGCAGCCAGGTGACCGGACAGGGGAACAATGAGCAGTTCTTC.

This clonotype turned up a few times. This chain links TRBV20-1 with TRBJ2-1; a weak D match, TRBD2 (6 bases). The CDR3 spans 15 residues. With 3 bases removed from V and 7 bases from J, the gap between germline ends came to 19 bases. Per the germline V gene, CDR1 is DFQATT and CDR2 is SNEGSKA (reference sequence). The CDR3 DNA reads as TGCAGTGCTAGTTTTTCGGGACTCCGCCAAAATGAGCAGTTCTTC. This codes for CSASFSGLRQNEQFF.

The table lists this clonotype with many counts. CDR3 nucleotide sequence: TGCAGTGCGCTAAGCGGGCTAAAGTACTTC. It codes for CSALSGLKYF. This chain joins TRBV20-1 and TRBJ2-5; D is perhaps TRBD2 (6 bases). Germline CDR1 is DFQATT and CDR2 is SNEGSKA (reference sequence). V was trimmed by 6 bases and J by 12 bases, leaving 14 bases between them. CDR3 length equals 10 residues.